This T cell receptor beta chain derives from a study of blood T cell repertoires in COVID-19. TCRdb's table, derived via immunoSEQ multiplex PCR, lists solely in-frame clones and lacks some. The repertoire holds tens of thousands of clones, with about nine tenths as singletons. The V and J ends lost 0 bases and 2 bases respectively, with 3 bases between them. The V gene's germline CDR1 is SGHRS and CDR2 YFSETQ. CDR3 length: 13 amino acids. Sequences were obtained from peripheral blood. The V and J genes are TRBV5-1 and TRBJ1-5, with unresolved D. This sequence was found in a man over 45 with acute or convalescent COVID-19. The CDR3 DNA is TGCGCCAGCAGCTTGGCCGGCAATCAGCCCCAGCATTTT. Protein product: CASSLAGNQPQHF.